Given below is one TCR beta chain in context. Seattle enrolled patients during active infection and tracked them longitudinally. This entry belongs to a study of blood T cell repertoires in COVID-19. The CDR3 loop spans 16 amino acids. CDR1 and CDR2 (germline): SGHVS, FNYEAQ. Between the trimmed V and J ends, which lost 5 bases and 0 bases, there was a span of 13 bases. The table came from immunoSEQ multiplex PCR; TCRdb's copy has only in-frame clones and leaves some out. The sample includes tens of thousands of clones, 80% to 90% of them seen just once. The rearrangement joins TRBV7-6 to TRBJ2-2; tentative D call: TRBD2 (6 bases). This TCR came from a man older than 75 with COVID-19, enrolled during active disease. The material sequenced was peripheral blood. This chain's CDR3 is CASSLGAGSNTGELFF. In DNA, the CDR3 is TGTGCCAGCAGCCTAGGGGCGGGGTCGAACACCGGGGAGCTGTTTTTT.